The TCR beta chain under discussion was sequenced for a study of T-cell reconstitution after alpha-beta-depleted transplantation in children. Germline V lookup: CDR1 MNHEY, CDR2 SVGAGI. Trimming shortened V by 6 bases and J by 6 bases, and 9 bases separated the two germline ends. This CDR3 spans 12 amino acids. Study-wide results and limits: Several hundred graft clones that had expanded were reportedly the source of alpha-beta T cells about two months after transplant. T-cell counts and diversity at one year following transplant were attributed mainly to newly produced T cells.

In the case of this clonotype: Its antigen is not identified.

Unique molecular identifiers were incorporated into the prepared TCRbeta library. In TCRdb, the PCR reads were re-called with MiXCR into one record per CDR3 protein. The repertoire consists of about 250,000 distinct CDR3 sequences, with about 24% occurring once and the leading ten covering more than 4.5%. The sequence was collected from a female patient aged 2-10 years who had a stem cell transplant for congenital amegakaryocytic thrombocytopenia, so the T cells may come from the graft donor. The sequences come from PBMCs, mostly from graft donor cells, collected 360 days after TCRalphabeta/CD19-depleted stem cell transplant. This chain uses TRBV6-5 with TRBJ1-5; a weak D match, TRBD1 (6 bases). CDR3 sequence: CASRRGGQPQHF. CDR3 sequence (DNA): TGTGCCAGCAGAAGAGGGGGTCAGCCCCAGCATTTT.